The clone carrying this TCR beta chain was seen a few times. What it binds is not known. Germline CDR1 is SGHAT and CDR2 is FQNNGV. The CDR3 totals 16 residues. After removal of 4 bases from V and 2 bases from J, the junction contained 5 bases not matched to a gene. TCRdb's copy holds only in-frame clones and misses some; the assay was immunoSEQ multiplex PCR. The sample lists under 50,000 clones, approximately 61% occurring once. Once cultured for more than nine days, the cells underwent separation to obtain CD4+ T cells. The sample comes from a study of vaccination effects on CD4 cells after COVID-19.

This receptor was identified in a human donor who received a COVID-19 vaccine. V and J are TRBV11-2 and TRBJ2-2, with 9 positions matching TRBD1. The source was CD4+ T cells from PBMCs cultured without peptide, collected before COVID-19 vaccination. CDR3 sequence: CASSSRDRVNTGELFF. CDR3 nucleotides: TGTGCCAGCAGCTCAAGGGACAGGGTCAACACCGGGGAGCTGTTTTTT. Full variable domain (rest looked up from reference TRBV11-2 and TRBJ2-2): EAGVAQSPRYKIIEKRQSVAFWCNPISGHATLYWYQQILGQGPKLLIQFQNNGVVDDSQLPKDRFSAERLKGVDSTLKIQPAKLEDSAVYLCASSSRDRVNTGELFFGEGSRLTVL.